This TCR beta chain came from a study of control samples from healthy donors and cancer patients. Only in-frame clones appear in the TCRdb table, and some are missing; sequencing was by immunoSEQ multiplex PCR. Seen here are 55,000 to 70,000 clones, 75% to 95% observed once, and the top ten hold about 0.93%. The V gene's germline CDR1 is SGHTA and CDR2 FQGNSA. The V end lost 1 base, the J end lost 0 bases, and 15 bases lay between the germline ends. This CDR3 is built from 17 residues. The specimen was PBMCs. The clonotype was recovered from a man aged 30 to 45 with colorectal cancer. V usage is TRBV7-2 and J usage is TRBJ1-1; D is unresolved. The chain's CDR3 is CASSLGPGIRLNTEAFF. The CDR3 nucleotides read TGTGCCAGCAGCTTAGGACCGGGGATCCGTTTGAACACTGAAGCTTTCTTT.